The T cell receptor (beta chain) described here comes from a study of T cells after yellow fever vaccination. Study details: With SMART-Seq v4 Ultra Low Input, the fractions containing low cell numbers were prepared. Points from the study as a whole: Most clones from primary vaccination resurfaced after the booster (roughly 96% CD4, approximately 87% CD8). Few clonotypes appeared in both CD4 and CD8 compartments.

Template switching with 5'RACE generated the TCR cDNA and added a universal primer site and UMIs. TCRdb processed the 5' RACE reads anew with MiXCR; each CDR3 protein has one entry. The sample records 250,000 or so distinct CDR3 sequences, more than 3.5% being singletons. The CDR3 extends over 14 amino acids. The germline gives CDR1 SGHVT, CDR2 SQSDAQ. This clonotype was detected many times. Its antigen is as yet unknown. A junction end diverges from the germline sequence, so it may reflect a read error. The source of this sequence is a man younger than 35 who received the YFV17D yellow fever vaccine. The chain employs TRBV7-4 and TRBJ1-2; D uncertain. The sequenced sample was PBMCs, obtained 15 days after the yellow fever booster vaccination. Here the CDR3 DNA reads TGTGCCAGCATCTTAGGCGGCTACTCCCCCGACTACACCTTC. It is translated as CASILGGYSPDYTF.